These 14 T cell receptor beta chains were sequenced from one sample in a study of brain T cells in children with intractable seizures. Assay used: immunoSEQ multiplex PCR; TCRdb lists only in-frame clones, some missing. The sample lists about 76,000 clones, just over 90% occurring once. The sample here was peripheral blood, taken at surgery. These receptors all come from a boy younger than two with tuberous sclerosis and intractable seizures.

The rearrangement links TRBV2 to TRBJ1-6; D is unresolved. V lost 8 bases, J lost 14 bases, and 13 bases lay in between. The germline gives CDR1 SNHLY, CDR2 FYNNEI. The CDR3 is 11 residues long. The CDR3 bases are TGTGCCAGCTATCTCGGGTCCACCCTCCACTTT. Amino acid sequence: CASYLGSTLHF.

The gene calls are TRBV5-4 and TRBJ1-1; 7 bases are shared with TRBD1. V gave up 4 bases and J gave up 1 base; unmatched junction bases: 10. Germline CDR1 SGHNT, CDR2 YYREEE (reference sequence). The CDR3 runs 16 residues. The CDR3 region is CASSPPGQPKNTEAFF. The CDR3 nucleotides read TGTGCCAGCAGCCCCCCGGGACAGCCAAAGAACACTGAAGCTTTCTTT.

The chain combines TRBV4-1 with TRBJ2-3; D not resolved. The CDR3 is 12 amino acids. Germline CDR1 is MGHRA and CDR2 is YSYEKL. The V end was cut by 1 base, the J end by 8 bases, with 7 bases between. The CDR3 reads CASSQVFGTQYF. The CDR3 DNA reads TGCGCCAGCAGCCAAGTCTTTGGTACGCAGTATTTT.

This clone was counted a few times. V usage is TRBV9 and J usage is TRBJ2-1; 9 bases are a match to TRBD2. V lost 3 bases to trimming and J lost 4 bases; unmatched junction nucleotides: 5. Germline V CDR1 and CDR2: SGDLS, YYNGEE. The CDR3 length is 15 residues. CDR3 amino acids: CASSASGVTYNEQFF. The DNA for the CDR3 is TGTGCCAGCAGCGCTAGCGGGGTAACTTACAATGAGCAGTTCTTC.

V gene TRBV5-1 combines with J gene TRBJ1-1; 9 bases agree with TRBD1. Trimming at V came to 4 bases and at J to 4 bases, leaving 8 bases not matched to a gene. CDR1 and CDR2 (germline): SGHRS, YFSETQ. This CDR3 has 15 residues. The DNA for the CDR3 is TGCGCCAGCAGCACTACGGGACAGGGAGGCACTGAAGCTTTCTTT. It is translated as CASSTTGQGGTEAFF. Full variable domain (missing parts from reference TRBV5-1 and TRBJ1-1): KAGVTQTPRYLIKTRGQQVTLSCSPISGHRSVSWYQQTPGQGLQFLFEYFSETQRNKGNFPGRFSGRQFSNSRSEMNVSTLELGDSALYLCASSTTGQGGTEAFFGQGTRLTVV.

The J gene is TRBJ1-2, the V gene TRBV5-1; TRBD1 is a possible D gene (6 bases). CDR1 SGHRS and CDR2 YFSETQ come from the germline V gene. The CDR3 has 19 residues. Deletions cut 5 bases from V and 3 bases from J, with 29 bases between. In nucleotides, the CDR3 is TGCGCCAGCAGGGGGGCTCCCGGGGACCTGTCCCTTCGGGACTATGGCTACACCTTC. Translation gives CASRGAPGDLSLRDYGYTF.

The chain couples TRBV5-8 to TRBJ1-2; no reliable D call. CDR3 length: 15 residues. V lost 2 bases and J 3 bases, leaving 14 bases between the germline ends. CDR1 and CDR2 (germline): SGHTS, YDEGEE. The CDR3, as DNA: TGTGCCAGCAGCTTTTTGCTCCCATCGGACTATGGCTACACCTTC. This sequence encodes CASSFLLPSDYGYTF.

This chain connects TRBV14 to TRBJ1-6; 8 nucleotides line up with TRBD1. The CDR3 is made up of 16 amino acids. Germline V gene data show CDR1 as SGHDN and CDR2 as FVKESK. The junction had 6 bases not matched to a gene; V was cut back by 1 base and J by 7 bases. CDR3 coding DNA: TGTGCCAGCAGCCAAGCGGCAGGGGGCTGGAATTCACCCCTCCACTTT. Protein product: CASSQAAGGWNSPLHF.

The CDR3 reads CASSQTLVYEQYF. The CDR3 DNA reads TGTGCCAGCAGCCAGACCCTGGTCTACGAGCAGTACTTC. This sequence joins TRBV3-1 (or the pseudogene TRBV3-2) and TRBJ2-7; D gene unclear. Trimming removed 3 bases at V and 3 bases at J, with 9 bases between. Germline values: CDR1 LGHDT, CDR2 YNNKEL (reference sequence). This CDR3 has 13 residues.

The genes are TRBV2 and TRBJ2-7, with a weak D call TRBD2 (6 bases). Trimming pared 2 bases from V and 0 bases from J, leaving 17 bases between. This CDR3 region has 17 residues. The V gene's germline CDR1 is SNHLY and CDR2 FYNNEI. CDR3 bases: TGTGCCAGCAGTGAAAGTTCATGGGCGGGAAGCTCCTACGAGCAGTACTTC. Translating gives CASSESSWAGSSYEQYF. The full variable domain, its missing parts supplied by reference TRBV2 and TRBJ2-7, is EPEVTQTPSHQVTQMGQEVILRCVPISNHLYFYWYRQILGQKVEFLVSFYNNEISEKSEIFDDQFSVERPDGSNFTLKIRSTKLEDSAMYFCASSESSWAGSSYEQYFGPGTRLTVT.

The rearrangement links TRBV5-6 to TRBJ1-2; 9 bases map to TRBD1. There are 14 residues in the CDR3. CDR1 and CDR2 (germline): SGHDT, YYEEEE. V shed 3 bases and J 8 bases; nucleotides not matched to a gene: 8. CDR3 in amino acids: CASSSGTGWEGYTF. DNA of the CDR3: TGTGCCAGCAGCTCCGGGACAGGGTGGGAAGGCTACACCTTC.

The J gene is TRBJ2-7, the V gene TRBV30; D gene unclear. Germline V gives CDR1 GTSNPN, CDR2 SVGIG (reference sequence). The ends were cut back, 1 base at V and 6 bases at J, with 7 bases in the middle. The CDR3 loop spans 11 amino acids. The CDR3 coding sequence is TGTGCCTGGAGTGAGACATCCGAGCAGTACTTC. Its translation: CAWSETSEQYF.

This clone was recorded only once. The genes are TRBV7-6 and TRBJ1-1; TRBD1 might be the D (5 bases). Per the germline V gene, CDR1 is SGHVS and CDR2 is FNYEAQ. This CDR3 has 18 residues. Deletions cut 7 bases from V and 0 bases from J, with 24 bases between. CDR3 protein: CASTERRGTKWMNTEAFF. The CDR3 DNA reads TGTGCCAGCACCGAGCGGAGGGGTACTAAATGGATGAACACTGAAGCTTTCTTT.

The rearrangement joins TRBV19 to TRBJ2-6, with D uncertain. The CDR3 length is 14 residues. V lost 6 bases, J lost 4 bases, and 10 bases lay in between. CDR1 and CDR2 from the germline V gene are LNHDA and SQIVND (reference sequence). CDR3 sequence: CASSRPPGANVLTF. The DNA of the CDR3 is TGTGCCAGTAGCCGGCCGCCGGGGGCCAACGTCCTGACTTTC.